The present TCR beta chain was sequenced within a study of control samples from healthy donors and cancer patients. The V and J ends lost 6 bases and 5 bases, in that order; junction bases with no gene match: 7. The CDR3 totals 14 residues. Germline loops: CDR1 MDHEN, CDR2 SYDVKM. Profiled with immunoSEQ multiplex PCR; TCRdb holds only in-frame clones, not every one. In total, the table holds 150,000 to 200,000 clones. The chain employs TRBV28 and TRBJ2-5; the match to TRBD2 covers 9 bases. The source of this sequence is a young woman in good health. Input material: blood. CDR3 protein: CASSQSGGPETQYF. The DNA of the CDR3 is TGTGCCAGCAGCCAAAGCGGGGGGCCGGAGACCCAGTACTTC.